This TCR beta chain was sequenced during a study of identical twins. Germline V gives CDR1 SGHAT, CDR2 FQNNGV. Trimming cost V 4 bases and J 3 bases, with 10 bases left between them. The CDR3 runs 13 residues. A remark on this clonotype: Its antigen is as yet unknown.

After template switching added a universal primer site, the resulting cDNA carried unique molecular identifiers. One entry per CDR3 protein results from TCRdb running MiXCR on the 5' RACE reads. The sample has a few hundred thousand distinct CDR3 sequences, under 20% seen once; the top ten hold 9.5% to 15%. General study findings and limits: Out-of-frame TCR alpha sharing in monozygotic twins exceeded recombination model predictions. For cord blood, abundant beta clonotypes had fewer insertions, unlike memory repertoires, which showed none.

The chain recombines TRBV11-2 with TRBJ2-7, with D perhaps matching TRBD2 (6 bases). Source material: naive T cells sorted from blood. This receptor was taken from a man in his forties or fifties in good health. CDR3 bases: TGTGCCAGCAGCTGGGGGGATGGCTACGAGCAGTACTTC. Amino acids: CASSWGDGYEQYF.